The clone carrying this T cell receptor beta chain showed up just once. This entry comes from a study of cytomegalovirus exposure and HLA in healthy donors. Germline-derived CDR1 and CDR2 are MNHNS and SASEGT. V was clipped by 6 bases and J by 4 bases; unmatched bases: 8. There are 15 residues in the CDR3. PCR used 60 Vbeta primers and 13 Jbeta primers. Produced via immunoSEQ multiplex PCR; TCRdb's table is partial and in-frame only. Among about 180,000 clones listed, 70% to 80% were seen once. This receptor was taken from a man younger than 35 in good health and CMV-seronegative. The specimen was PBMCs. The V and J genes are TRBV6-1 and TRBJ1-2, with TRBD1 matching over 10 bases. Here the CDR3 DNA reads TGTGCCAGCAGCCAACCGGGACAGGGGATCTATGGCTACACCTTC. Protein sequence: CASSQPGQGIYGYTF.